One sample yielded the 31 T cell receptor beta chains listed below, sequenced in a study of cytotoxic CD8 clonotypes in ibrutinib-treated CLL. Assay: immunoSEQ multiplex PCR; the TCRdb copy retains only in-frame clones and omits some. There are some 200,000 clones in the sample; around 72% occur only once, and 13% lies in the top ten. The input for sequencing was PBMCs, taken after 24 months of ibrutinib treatment. These TCRs come from a human donor with chronic lymphocytic leukemia.

The chain links TRBV27 to TRBJ2-7; D is possibly TRBD2 (6 bases). Per the germline V gene, CDR1 is MNHEY and CDR2 is SMNVEV (reference sequence). V lost 3 bases and J 6 bases, leaving 18 bases between the germline ends. The CDR3 totals 15 residues. The CDR3 reads CASSFFAGNPLEQYF. The CDR3 bases are TGTGCCAGCAGTTTTTTCGCGGGAAACCCTCTCGAGCAGTACTTC.

This clone has just a few counts. This chain connects TRBV27 to TRBJ2-4; no definite D call. The CDR3 is 14 residues long. V lost 4 bases and J 5 bases, leaving 12 bases between the germline ends. CDR1 and CDR2 (germline): MNHEY, SMNVEV (reference sequence). CDR3 residues: CASSSRFQENIQYF. For the CDR3, the DNA is TGTGCCAGCAGTTCAAGGTTCCAGGAAAACATTCAGTACTTC.

V and J are TRBV18 and TRBJ2-4; D perhaps matches TRBD2 (6 bases). V shed 5 bases and J shed 2 bases, with 13 bases lying between them. From germline, CDR1 is KGHSH and CDR2 LQKENI. This CDR3 region has 15 residues. The chain's CDR3 is CASSSGLSSKNIQYF. Written as DNA, the CDR3 is TGTGCCAGCTCATCGGGACTCTCCTCCAAAAACATTCAGTACTTC.

The table lists this clone with a few counts. The chain carries TRBV6-1 and TRBJ1-1; 8 nucleotides match TRBD1. CDR1 is MNHNS, CDR2 SASEGT, per germline. CDR3 length: 15 amino acids. J lost 0 bases, V lost 3 bases, and 3 bases had no gene match. Here the CDR3 reads CASSDRQGLNTEAFF. The CDR3 DNA sequence: TGTGCCAGCAGTGACCGACAGGGGCTGAACACTGAAGCTTTCTTT.

This clone has only a few counts. V and J are TRBV7-3 and TRBJ1-1; 7 bases line up with TRBD1. Germline V gene lookup returns CDR1 SGHTA and CDR2 FQGTGA. The CDR3 extends over 15 amino acids. The V segment lost 5 bases and the J segment 3 bases; nucleotides outside the gene matches: 9. The CDR3 nucleotides read TGTGCCAGCAGCACGACAGGGATCAAGGACACTGAAGCTTTCTTT. Amino acid sequence: CASSTTGIKDTEAFF.

DNA for the CDR3: TGTGCCAGCAGCTCCCGGCCAGGTGAACTGTTTTTT. This codes for CASSSRPGELFF. V usage is TRBV7-2 and J usage is TRBJ1-4; D call uncertain. The V end was cut by 4 bases, the J end by 12 bases, with 12 bases between. Germline CDR1 SGHTA, CDR2 FQGNSA. CDR3 length: 12 amino acids.

V is TRBV18 and J is TRBJ1-3; 7 positions agree with TRBD1. Germline CDR1 KGHSH, CDR2 LQKENI. Losses at the gene ends were 3 bases for V and 1 base for J; bases not matched to a gene: 12. The CDR3 runs to 18 residues. In DNA, the CDR3 is TGTGCCAGCTCACCGTTGACATCGGGACAGATATCTGGAAACACCATATATTTT. It yields the protein CASSPLTSGQISGNTIYF.

In DNA, the CDR3 is TGTGCCAGCATGGGAGGACTAGCGGGAATCTATGAGCAGTTCTTC. Translating it yields CASMGGLAGIYEQFF. This chain joins TRBV25-1 and TRBJ2-1; 12 bases align to TRBD2. J gave up 8 bases and V 7 bases, and 9 bases lay outside the gene matches. From germline, CDR1 is MGHDK and CDR2 SYGVNS. This CDR3 is 15 amino acids long.

The V and J genes are TRBV6-5 and TRBJ2-1; 8 bases map to TRBD2. J was trimmed by 4 bases and V by 3 bases; bases with no gene match: 5. The germline V gene encodes CDR1 MNHEY and CDR2 SVGAGI. There are 15 residues in the CDR3. The CDR3 reads CASSYTSGTYNEQFF. CDR3 bases: TGTGCCAGCAGTTATACTAGCGGCACTTACAATGAGCAGTTCTTC.

The chain employs TRBV5-1 and TRBJ2-7; TRBD1 might be the D (5 bases). Germline V gene sequence: CDR1 SGHRS, CDR2 YFSETQ. Deletions cut 0 bases from V and 3 bases from J, with 13 bases between. The length of the CDR3 is 15 residues. CDR3 nucleotides: TGCGCCAGCAGCTTGGAAAGGGGCGCTGTCTACGAGCAGTACTTC. Amino acid sequence: CASSLERGAVYEQYF.

This clone was observed a single time. V and J are TRBV11-2 and TRBJ1-2; no clear D. V was clipped by 2 bases and J by 2 bases, with 9 bases between them. CDR3 length: 14 residues. Germline CDR1 and CDR2: SGHAT and FQNNGV. Here the CDR3 reads CASSLLPANYGYTF. CDR3 DNA sequence: TGTGCCAGCAGCTTACTGCCTGCCAACTATGGCTACACCTTC.

This clone was seen only once. The chain is built from TRBV10-1 and TRBJ2-1; TRBD1 is a possible D gene (7 bases). V lost 3 bases to trimming and J lost 6 bases, with 18 bases between them. Germline V gene sequence: CDR1 WNHNN, CDR2 SYGVQD (reference sequence). The CDR3 runs 16 residues. As DNA, the CDR3 is TGCGCCAGCAGTGAAGGAGGGGGCGCCCATGTCAATGAGCAGTTCTTC. This translates into CASSEGGGAHVNEQFF.

The chain uses TRBV9 and TRBJ2-7, with D possibly matching TRBD2 (5 bases). The CDR3 has 13 amino acids. Between the trimmed V and J ends, which lost 4 bases and 2 bases, there was a span of 10 bases. The V gene's germline CDR1 is SGDLS and CDR2 YYNGEE. DNA of the CDR3: TGTGCCAGCAGCCCGGACTCGACCTACGAGCAGTACTTC. This gives the protein CASSPDSTYEQYF.

The rearrangement links TRBV27 to TRBJ2-7; D possibly matches TRBD1 or TRBD2 (6 bases each). Trimming stripped 3 bases from V and 3 bases from J, with 12 bases between. In germline, CDR1 is MNHEY, CDR2 SMNVEV (reference sequence). The CDR3 is 14 residues long. The CDR3 DNA reads as TGTGCCAGCAGTTTTTCGGGGGCGAACTACGAGCAGTACTTC. It yields the protein CASSFSGANYEQYF.

The gene calls are TRBV19 and TRBJ2-1; 11 bases match TRBD1. After removal of 3 bases from V and 4 bases from J, the junction contained 2 bases not matched to a gene. Germline V gene lookup returns CDR1 LNHDA and CDR2 SQIVND (reference sequence). There are 15 residues in the CDR3. CDR3 in amino acids: CASSIRDRGYNEQFF. CDR3 DNA sequence: TGTGCCAGTAGTATCCGGGACAGGGGGTACAATGAGCAGTTCTTC.

This sequence joins TRBV9 and TRBJ2-1; D is uncertain. Trimming took 4 bases from V and 6 from J, leaving 17 bases between them. CDR1 is SGDLS and CDR2 is YYNGEE in the germline V gene. The CDR3 is 15 residues long. CDR3 in DNA: TGTGCCAGCAGCCCTCCGGCGGCAGTATCCAATGAGCAGTTCTTC. Its translation: CASSPPAAVSNEQFF. Combining the CDR3 with reference TRBV9 and TRBJ2-1 gives the whole variable domain DSGVTQTPKHLITATGQRVTLRCSPRSGDLSVYWYQQSLDQGLQFLIQYYNGEERAKGNILERFSAQQFPDLHSELNLSSLELGDSALYFCASSPPAAVSNEQFFGPGTRLTVL.

The rearrangement uses TRBV18 and TRBJ2-2, with 7 bases lining up with TRBD1. The J segment lost 5 bases and the V segment lost 5 bases, leaving 2 bases of the junction unmatched. In germline, CDR1 is KGHSH, CDR2 LQKENI. The CDR3 loop spans 13 amino acids. CDR3 residues: CASSATGTGELFF. In DNA, the CDR3 is TGTGCCAGCTCAGCGACAGGGACCGGGGAGCTGTTTTTT.

This chain joins TRBV11-2 and TRBJ2-2; tentative D call: TRBD2 (5 bases). CDR3 size: 15 residues. Germline lookup yields CDR1 SGHAT and CDR2 FQNNGV. V gave up 2 bases and J gave up 1 base, with 8 bases separating them. The CDR3 loop is CASSLLAGNTGELFF. The CDR3 bases are TGTGCCAGCAGCTTACTAGCAGGGAACACCGGGGAGCTGTTTTTT.

The rearrangement links TRBV9 to TRBJ1-4, with 8 bases matching TRBD1. CDR3 length equals 15 residues. Unmatched junction bases numbered 4, after V lost 3 bases and J lost 3 bases. Germline CDR1 and CDR2: SGDLS and YYNGEE. The DNA for the CDR3 is TGTGCCAGCAGCGGACAGGGGCTGGCTAATGAAAAACTGTTTTTT. Translated, it gives CASSGQGLANEKLFF.

The V gene is TRBV6-5, the J gene TRBJ2-7, with TRBD2 identical over 10 bases. J gave up 3 bases and V 2 bases, and 4 bases lay outside the gene matches. The CDR3 loop spans 15 amino acids. In germline, CDR1 is MNHEY, CDR2 SVGAGI. The CDR3 DNA follows: TGTGCCAGCAGTTACAGGCCTAGCGGGAGCTACGAGCAGTACTTC. Protein: CASSYRPSGSYEQYF.

This clone was observed a few times. The CDR3 bases are TGCGCCAGCAGCCAAGTGCTAGGGGGCCGTGGTGGCTACACCTTC. Its translation: CASSQVLGGRGGYTF. This chain links TRBV4-3 with TRBJ1-2; TRBD1 aligns across 7 bases. This CDR3 spans 15 amino acids. Germline V gene sequence: CDR1 LGHNA, CDR2 YSLEER. V gave up 1 base and J gave up 7 bases; unmatched junction bases: 9.

V gene TRBV9 combines with J gene TRBJ2-3; tentatively, D is TRBD2 (5 bases). The CDR3 covers 13 residues. Germline V CDR1 and CDR2: SGDLS, YYNGEE. Trimming removed 0 bases at V and 7 bases at J, with 9 bases between. The CDR3 DNA reads as TGTGCCAGCAGCGTAGCCACTAGTCATACGCAGTATTTT. Its protein product is CASSVATSHTQYF.

This chain joins TRBV25-1 and TRBJ2-1; TRBD1 agrees at 9 bases. Trimming took 6 bases from V and 2 from J; bases not matched to a gene: 5. CDR3 size: 15 residues. The germline CDR1 and CDR2 sequences are MGHDK and SYGVNS. DNA of the CDR3: TGTGCCAGCAGCCAGACAGGGGGGACCTACAATGAGCAGTTCTTC. Translation gives CASSQTGGTYNEQFF.

This chain links TRBV7-9 with TRBJ2-7, with a possible D match to TRBD1 (6 bases). CDR1 SEHNR and CDR2 FQNEAQ come from the germline V gene (reference sequence). The CDR3 is 12 amino acids. With 5 bases removed from V and 3 bases from J, the gap between germline ends came to 8 bases. Here the CDR3 DNA reads TGTGCCAGCAGCCACAGGGTCTACGAGCAGTACTTC. It is translated as CASSHRVYEQYF.

The rearrangement joins TRBV28 to TRBJ2-1; TRBD2 aligns across 10 bases. Unmatched junction bases numbered 5, after V lost 2 bases and J lost 1 base. The CDR3 sequence is 17 residues long. The germline V gene encodes CDR1 MDHEN and CDR2 SYDVKM. The CDR3 sequence is CASSLLAGVVSYNEQFF. CDR3 DNA sequence: TGTGCCAGCAGTTTACTAGCGGGAGTCGTATCCTACAATGAGCAGTTCTTC.

The chain links TRBV7-8 to TRBJ2-7; D unclear. Trimming took off 2 bases at V and 0 bases at J, with 11 bases between the two ends. Germline lookup yields CDR1 SGHVS and CDR2 FQNEAQ. The length of the CDR3 is 15 residues. CDR3 sequence: CASSLRTASSYEQYF. CDR3 DNA sequence: TGTGCCAGCAGCTTACGGACGGCGAGCTCCTACGAGCAGTACTTC.

V is TRBV7-2 and J is TRBJ2-7, with D possibly being TRBD2 (6 bases). V lost 0 bases and J lost 2, with 11 bases in between. The CDR3 consists of 15 residues. Germline CDR1 is SGHTA and CDR2 is FQGNSA. CDR3 bases: TGTGCCAGCAGCTTAGCTGCGTCGGGAGCCTACGAGCAGTACTTC. Its protein is CASSLAASGAYEQYF.

In its sample, this clone was seen once. The rearrangement uses TRBV9 and TRBJ2-7; D call uncertain. CDR1 is SGDLS and CDR2 is YYNGEE in the germline V gene. The CDR3 consists of 16 residues. Trimming removed 0 bases from V and 0 bases from J, with 13 bases in between. The CDR3 reads CASSVGLSGISYEQYF. The CDR3 nucleotides are TGTGCCAGCAGCGTAGGTTTGTCAGGAATCTCCTACGAGCAGTACTTC.

The genes are TRBV18 and TRBJ2-3; perhaps TRBD2 as D (5 bases). The germline CDR1 and CDR2 sequences are KGHSH and LQKENI. The ends were cut back, 0 bases at V and 5 bases at J, with 9 bases in the middle. This CDR3 comprises 14 residues. CDR3 coding DNA: TGTGCCAGCTCACCACCCATCGAGGGAGATACGCAGTATTTT. Encoded protein: CASSPPIEGDTQYF.

The chain is built from TRBV28 and TRBJ2-7, with unresolved D. The V end was cut by 2 bases, the J end by 1 base, with 12 bases between. CDR3 length equals 15 residues. CDR1 and CDR2 (germline): MDHEN, SYDVKM. The CDR3 DNA reads as TGTGCCAGCAGTTTAAATTTAGCAGGATCCTACGAGCAGTACTTC. Protein: CASSLNLAGSYEQYF.

This clone appeared a single time. The V gene is TRBV4-1, the J gene TRBJ2-3, with D uncertain. CDR1 MGHRA and CDR2 YSYEKL come from the germline V gene. V was trimmed by 3 bases and J by 5 bases, leaving 9 bases between them. This CDR3 has 13 residues. As DNA, the CDR3 is TGCGCCAGCAGCCAGACTTACCTAGATACGCAGTATTTT. Amino acid sequence: CASSQTYLDTQYF.